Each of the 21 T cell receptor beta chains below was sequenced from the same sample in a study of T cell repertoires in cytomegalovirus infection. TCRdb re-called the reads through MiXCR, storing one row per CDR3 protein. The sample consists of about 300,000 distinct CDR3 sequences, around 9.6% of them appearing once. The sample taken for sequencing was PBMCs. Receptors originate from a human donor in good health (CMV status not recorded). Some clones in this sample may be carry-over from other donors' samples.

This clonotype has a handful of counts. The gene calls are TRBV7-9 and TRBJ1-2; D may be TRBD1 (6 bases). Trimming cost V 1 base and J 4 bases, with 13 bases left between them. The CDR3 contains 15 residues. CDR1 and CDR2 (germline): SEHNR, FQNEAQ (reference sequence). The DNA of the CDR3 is TGTGCCAGCAGCTTAGACGCGGGGGGCGCCTATGGCTACACCTTC. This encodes CASSLDAGGAYGYTF.

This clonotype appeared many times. CDR3 sequence reads: CASSASGTDYEQYV. Here the CDR3 DNA reads TGTGCCAGCAGCGCCTCCGGGACAGACTACGAGCAGTACGTC. V and J are TRBV7-2 and TRBJ2-7; TRBD1 agrees at 7 bases. This CDR3 is 14 amino acids long. V shed 5 bases, J shed 3 bases, and the junction held 7 bases outside the gene matches. In germline, CDR1 is SGHTA, CDR2 FQGNSA.

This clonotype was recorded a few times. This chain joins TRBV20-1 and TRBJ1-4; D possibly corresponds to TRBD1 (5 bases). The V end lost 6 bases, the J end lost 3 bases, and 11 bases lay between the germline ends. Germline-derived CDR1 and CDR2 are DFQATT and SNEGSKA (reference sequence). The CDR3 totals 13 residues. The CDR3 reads CSAEIGANEKLFF. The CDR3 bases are TGCAGTGCGGAGATAGGGGCTAATGAAAAACTGTTTTTT.

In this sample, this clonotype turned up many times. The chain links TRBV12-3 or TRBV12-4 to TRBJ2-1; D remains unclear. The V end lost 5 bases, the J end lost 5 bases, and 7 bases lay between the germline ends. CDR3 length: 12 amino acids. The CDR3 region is CASSTGHNEQFF. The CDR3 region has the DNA TGTGCCAGCAGTACTGGGCACAATGAGCAGTTCTTC.

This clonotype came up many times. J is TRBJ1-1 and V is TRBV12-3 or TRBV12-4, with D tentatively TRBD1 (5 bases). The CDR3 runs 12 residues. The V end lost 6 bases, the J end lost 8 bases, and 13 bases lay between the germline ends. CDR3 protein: CASRPGTAEAFF. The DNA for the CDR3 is TGTGCCAGCAGGCCCGGGACGGCAGAAGCTTTCTTT.

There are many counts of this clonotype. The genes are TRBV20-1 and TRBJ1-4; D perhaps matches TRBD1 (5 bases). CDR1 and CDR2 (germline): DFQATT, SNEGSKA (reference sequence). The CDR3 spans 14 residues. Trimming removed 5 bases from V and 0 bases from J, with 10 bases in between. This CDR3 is CSAEKGSTNEKLFF. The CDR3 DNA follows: TGCAGTGCTGAGAAGGGGTCAACTAATGAAAAACTGTTTTTT.

CDR3 sequence (DNA): TGTGCCAGCAGCTTAGAAAGCAGACTAGCGGGGAACACAGATACGCAGTATTTT. Amino acids: CASSLESRLAGNTDTQYF. The chain carries TRBV11-2 and TRBJ2-3; 11 nucleotides match TRBD2. CDR1 SGHAT and CDR2 FQNNGV come from the germline V gene. The CDR3 has 18 amino acids. The ends lost 0 bases at V and 2 bases at J; junction bases unmatched: 7. Combining the CDR3 with reference TRBV11-2 and TRBJ2-3 gives the whole variable domain EAGVAQSPRYKIIEKRQSVAFWCNPISGHATLYWYQQILGQGPKLLIQFQNNGVVDDSQLPKDRFSAERLKGVDSTLKIQPAKLEDSAVYLCASSLESRLAGNTDTQYFGPGTRLTVL.

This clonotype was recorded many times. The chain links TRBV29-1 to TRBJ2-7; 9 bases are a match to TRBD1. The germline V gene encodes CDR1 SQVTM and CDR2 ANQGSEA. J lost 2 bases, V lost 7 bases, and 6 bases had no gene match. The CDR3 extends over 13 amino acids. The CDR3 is CSASGQGPYEQYF. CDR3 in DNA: TGCAGCGCCTCGGGACAGGGACCCTACGAGCAGTACTTC.

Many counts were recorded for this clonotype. CDR3 sequence (DNA): TGTGCCAGCAGTTCCTTACAGGGCTCCTACGAGCAGTACTTC. Protein product: CASSSLQGSYEQYF. V gene TRBV7-9 combines with J gene TRBJ2-7, with D possibly being TRBD1 (6 bases). The CDR3 is 14 amino acids. V shed 6 bases and J shed 0 bases, with 12 bases lying between them. Per germline, CDR1 SEHNR and CDR2 FQNEAQ (reference sequence). Filled out from reference TRBV7-9 and TRBJ2-7, the complete variable domain reads DTGVSQNPRHKITKRGQNVTFRCDPISEHNRLYWYRQTLGQGPEFLTYFQNEAQLEKSRLLSDRFSAERPKGSFSTLEIQRTEQGDSAMYLCASSSLQGSYEQYFGPGTRLTVT.

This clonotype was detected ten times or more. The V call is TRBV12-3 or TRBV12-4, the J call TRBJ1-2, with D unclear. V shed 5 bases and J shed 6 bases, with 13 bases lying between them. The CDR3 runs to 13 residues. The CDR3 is CASSPLSRDGYTF. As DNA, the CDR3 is TGTGCCAGCAGTCCCTTATCTCGCGATGGCTACACCTTC.

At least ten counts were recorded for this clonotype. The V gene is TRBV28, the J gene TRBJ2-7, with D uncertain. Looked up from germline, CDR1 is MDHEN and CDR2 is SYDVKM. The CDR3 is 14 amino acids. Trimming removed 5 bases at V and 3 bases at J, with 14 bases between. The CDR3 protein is CASSLRYDGYEQYV. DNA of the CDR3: TGTGCCAGCAGTCTCCGTTATGACGGCTACGAGCAGTACGTC.

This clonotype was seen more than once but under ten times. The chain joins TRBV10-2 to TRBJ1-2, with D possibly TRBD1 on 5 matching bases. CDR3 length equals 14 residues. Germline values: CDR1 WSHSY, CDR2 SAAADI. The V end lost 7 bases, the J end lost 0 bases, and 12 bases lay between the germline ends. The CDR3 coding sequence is TGCGCCAGCACTTTGGGACTTTCTAACTATGGCTACACCTTC. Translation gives CASTLGLSNYGYTF.

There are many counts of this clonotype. The CDR3 nucleotides are TGTGCCAGCACCCCAGGGAGGGACGCTGTCTCTGGGGCCAACGTCCTGACTTTC. This encodes CASTPGRDAVSGANVLTF. This chain links TRBV7-9 with TRBJ2-6; TRBD2 matches 7 bases. Germline V lookup: CDR1 SEHNR, CDR2 FQNEAQ (reference sequence). V lost 7 bases and J lost 0; bases outside the gene matches: 12. This CDR3 is 18 amino acids long.

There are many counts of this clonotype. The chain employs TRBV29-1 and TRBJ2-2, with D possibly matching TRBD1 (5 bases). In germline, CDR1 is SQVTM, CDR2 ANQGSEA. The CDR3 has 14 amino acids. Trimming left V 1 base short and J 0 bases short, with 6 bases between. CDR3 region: CSVEGTTNTGELFF. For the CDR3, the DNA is TGCAGCGTTGAAGGGACAACGAACACCGGGGAGCTGTTTTTT.

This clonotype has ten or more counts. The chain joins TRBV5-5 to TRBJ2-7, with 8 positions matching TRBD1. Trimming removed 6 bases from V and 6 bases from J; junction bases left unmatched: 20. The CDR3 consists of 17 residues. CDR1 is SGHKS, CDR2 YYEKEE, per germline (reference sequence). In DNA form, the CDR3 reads TGTGCCAGCATCCAAGGTGGTGGGAGGCAGGGGGCTCGCGAGCAGTACTTC. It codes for CASIQGGGRQGAREQYF. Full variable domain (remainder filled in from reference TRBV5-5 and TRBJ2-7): DAGVTQSPTHLIKTRGQQVTLRCSPISGHKSVSWYQQVLGQGPQFIFQYYEKEERGRGNFPDRFSARQFPNYSSELNVNALLLGDSALYLCASIQGGGRQGAREQYFGPGTRLTVT.

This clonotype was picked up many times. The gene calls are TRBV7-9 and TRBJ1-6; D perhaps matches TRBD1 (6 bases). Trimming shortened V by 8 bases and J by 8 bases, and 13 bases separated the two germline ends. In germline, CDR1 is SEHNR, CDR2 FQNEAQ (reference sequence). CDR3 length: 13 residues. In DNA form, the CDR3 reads TGTGCCAGCGGCGACAGGTTGGATTCACCCCTCCACTTT. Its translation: CASGDRLDSPLHF.

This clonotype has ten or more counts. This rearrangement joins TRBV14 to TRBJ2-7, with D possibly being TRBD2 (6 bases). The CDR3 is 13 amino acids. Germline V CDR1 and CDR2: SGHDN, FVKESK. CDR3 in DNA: TGTGCCAGCAGCCAAGAAGTCGGGGGAGTAGTGAACGTC. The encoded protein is CASSQEVGGVVNV.

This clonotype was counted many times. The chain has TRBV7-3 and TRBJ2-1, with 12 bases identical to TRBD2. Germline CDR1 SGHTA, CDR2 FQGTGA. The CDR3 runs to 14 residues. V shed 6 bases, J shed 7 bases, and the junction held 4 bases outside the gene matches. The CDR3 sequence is CASSWTSGTNEQFF. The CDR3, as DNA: TGTGCCAGCAGTTGGACTAGCGGGACGAATGAGCAGTTCTTC.

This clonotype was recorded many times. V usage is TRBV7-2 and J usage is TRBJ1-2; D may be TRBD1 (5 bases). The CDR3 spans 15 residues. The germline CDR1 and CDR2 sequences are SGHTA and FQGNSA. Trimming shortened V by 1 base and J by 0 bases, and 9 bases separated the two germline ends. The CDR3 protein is CASSLGQLANYGYTF. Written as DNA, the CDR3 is TGTGCCAGCAGCTTAGGACAGCTAGCTAACTATGGCTACACCTTC.

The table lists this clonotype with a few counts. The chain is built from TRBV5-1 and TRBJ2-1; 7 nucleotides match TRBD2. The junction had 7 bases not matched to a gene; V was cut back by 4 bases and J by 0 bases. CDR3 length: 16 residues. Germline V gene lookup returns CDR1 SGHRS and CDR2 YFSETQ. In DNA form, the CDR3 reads TGCGCCAGCAGCAGCGGGACTTTTGTCTCCTACAATGAGCAGTTCTTC. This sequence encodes CASSSGTFVSYNEQFF.

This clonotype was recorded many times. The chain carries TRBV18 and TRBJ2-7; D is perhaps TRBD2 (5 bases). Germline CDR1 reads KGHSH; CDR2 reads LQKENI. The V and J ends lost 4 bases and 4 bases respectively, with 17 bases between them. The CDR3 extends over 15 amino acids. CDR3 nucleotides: TGTGCCAGCTCACTGCGCGAGGGAACTATTTACGAGCAGTACTTC. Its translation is CASSLREGTIYEQYF.